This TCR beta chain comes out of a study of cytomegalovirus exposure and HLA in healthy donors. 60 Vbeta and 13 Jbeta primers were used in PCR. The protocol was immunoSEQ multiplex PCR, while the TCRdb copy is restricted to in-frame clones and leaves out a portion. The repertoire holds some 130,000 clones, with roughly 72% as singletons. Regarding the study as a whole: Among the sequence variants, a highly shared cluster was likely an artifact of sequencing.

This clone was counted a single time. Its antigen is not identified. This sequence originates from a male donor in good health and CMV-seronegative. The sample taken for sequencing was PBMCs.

CDR3 sequence (DNA): TGCAGTGCACTCTTAGATCAGCCCCAGCATTTT. Protein product: CSALLDQPQHF. The chain uses TRBV20-1 and TRBJ1-5; D unclear. V lost 6 bases and J 5 bases, leaving 8 bases between the germline ends. The germline gives CDR1 DFQATT, CDR2 SNEGSKA (reference sequence). The CDR3 is 11 residues long.